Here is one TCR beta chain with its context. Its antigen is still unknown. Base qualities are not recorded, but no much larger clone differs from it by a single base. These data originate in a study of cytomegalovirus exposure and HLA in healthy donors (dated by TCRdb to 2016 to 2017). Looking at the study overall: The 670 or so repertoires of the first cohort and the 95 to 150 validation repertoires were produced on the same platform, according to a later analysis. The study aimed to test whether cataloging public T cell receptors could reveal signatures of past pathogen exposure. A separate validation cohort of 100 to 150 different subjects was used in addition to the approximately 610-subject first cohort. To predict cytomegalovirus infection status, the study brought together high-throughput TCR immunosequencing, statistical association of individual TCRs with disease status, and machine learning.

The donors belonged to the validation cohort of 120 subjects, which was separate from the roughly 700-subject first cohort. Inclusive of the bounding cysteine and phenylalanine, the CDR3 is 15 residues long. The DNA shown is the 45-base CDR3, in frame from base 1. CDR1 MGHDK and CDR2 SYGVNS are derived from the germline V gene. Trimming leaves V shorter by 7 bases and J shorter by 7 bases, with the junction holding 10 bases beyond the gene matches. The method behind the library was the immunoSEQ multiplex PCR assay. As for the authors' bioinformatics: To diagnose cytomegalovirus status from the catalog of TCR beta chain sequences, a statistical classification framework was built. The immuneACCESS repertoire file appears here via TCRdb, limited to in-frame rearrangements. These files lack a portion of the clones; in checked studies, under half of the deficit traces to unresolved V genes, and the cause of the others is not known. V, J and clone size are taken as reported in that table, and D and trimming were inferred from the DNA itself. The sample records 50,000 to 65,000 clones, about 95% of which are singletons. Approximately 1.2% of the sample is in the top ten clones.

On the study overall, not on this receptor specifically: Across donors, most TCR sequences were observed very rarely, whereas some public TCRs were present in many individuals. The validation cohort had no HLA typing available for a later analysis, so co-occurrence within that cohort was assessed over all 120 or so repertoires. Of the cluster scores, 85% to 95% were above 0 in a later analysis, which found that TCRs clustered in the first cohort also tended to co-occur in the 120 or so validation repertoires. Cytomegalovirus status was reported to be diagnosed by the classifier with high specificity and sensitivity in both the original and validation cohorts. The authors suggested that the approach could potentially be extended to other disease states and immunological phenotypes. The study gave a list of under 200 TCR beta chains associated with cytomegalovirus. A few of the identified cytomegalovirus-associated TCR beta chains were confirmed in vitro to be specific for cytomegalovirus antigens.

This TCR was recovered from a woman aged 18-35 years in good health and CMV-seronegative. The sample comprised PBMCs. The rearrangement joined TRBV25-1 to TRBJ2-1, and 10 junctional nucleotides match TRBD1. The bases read TGTGCCAGCACCCCCCCAGGGACAGGGGCGAATGAGCAGTTCTTC. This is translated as CASTPPGTGANEQFF.